This T cell receptor (beta chain) was captured in a study of T cell changes during pregnancy in multiple sclerosis (dated by TCRdb to between 2017 and 2020). Regarding the study in general: The study looked at changes in the T cell repertoire across pregnancy in women with multiple sclerosis.

Of note for this clone: This receptor's antigen is unknown. It has no much larger one-base neighbor in the sample; base qualities were not kept.

Library creation used the immunoSEQ multiplex PCR assay. The table comes from immuneACCESS by way of TCRdb, which keeps in-frame sequences with V and J called. Part of the clones is missing from these tables; in studies checked, under half for an unresolved V gene and the rest for unknown reasons. This sample has nearly 110,000 clones in its table, and about 90% of those were observed once. The ten top clones hold 0.78% of the sample. The germline V gene encodes CDR1 LGHNA and CDR2 YSLEER. V drops 0 bases and J drops 3 bases, leaving 9 bases in between. Taken from cysteine to phenylalanine, the CDR3 has 14 residues. CDR3 DNA only is kept here, 42 bases in frame from base 1.

Recombination joined TRBV4-3 with TRBJ2-7; a tentative D call is TRBD1 (6 bases match). Sequences were derived from peripheral blood, sampled in the third trimester of pregnancy. The receptor's source is a female donor in good health, enrolled as a control in a pregnancy study. The base sequence is TGCGCCAGCAGCCAAGAACCAGGGGACTACGAGCAGTACTTC. The translation is CASSQEPGDYEQYF.